This TCR beta chain was identified during a study of T cell changes during pregnancy in multiple sclerosis. Clones were read by immunoSEQ multiplex PCR, and TCRdb kept only the in-frame ones, dropping some. The table records around 97,000 clones, over 75% of them present only once. CDR1 and CDR2 from the germline V gene are LNHDA and SQIVND (reference sequence). After removal of 3 bases from V and 3 bases from J, the junction contained 8 bases not matched to a gene. The CDR3 is made up of 17 amino acids. This TCR was recovered from a female donor in good health, enrolled as a control in a pregnancy study. Material: peripheral blood, obtained in the second trimester of pregnancy. V is TRBV19 and J is TRBJ2-4; 10 positions match TRBD1. The CDR3, as DNA: TGTGCCAGTAGTATCTGGACAGGGGGAAAAGACAAAAACATTCAGTACTTC. This encodes CASSIWTGGKDKNIQYF. Together with reference TRBV19 and TRBJ2-4, the CDR3 gives the full variable domain: DGGITQSPKYLFRKEGQNVTLSCEQNLNHDAMYWYRQDPGQGLRLIYYSQIVNDFQKGDIAEGYSVSREKKESFPLTVTSAQKNPTAFYLCASSIWTGGKDKNIQYFGAGTRLSVL.